This entry describes one T cell receptor (beta chain). Profiling relied on immunoSEQ multiplex PCR, and the TCRdb table lists in-frame clones only, not all of them. The table records roughly 60,000 clones, around four fifths of them present only once. This sample is drawn from a study of blood T cell repertoires in COVID-19. Study-level information: The samples span acute and convalescent COVID-19 from the United States, Italy and Spain.

The receptor was isolated from a man older than 75 with acute or convalescent COVID-19. The sample taken for sequencing was peripheral blood.

CDR3 sequence (DNA): TGTGCCAGCAGTGAACACAGCAGCTTCTCTGGAAACACCATATATTTT. Translation gives CASSEHSSFSGNTIYF. This chain connects TRBV6-1 to TRBJ1-3, with D uncertain. Trimming shortened V by 2 bases and J by 0 bases, and 11 bases separated the two germline ends. Per germline, CDR1 MNHNS and CDR2 SASEGT. This CDR3 comprises 16 residues.